This T cell receptor (beta chain) was sequenced in a study of molecular identifiers for immune sequencing clone quantification. TCRdb reanalysed the PCR reads using MiXCR and keeps one entry per CDR3 protein. This table holds about 35,000 distinct CDR3 sequences, about 18% found once. Many counts were recorded for this clonotype. The germline V gene encodes CDR1 LGHNA and CDR2 YNFKEQ. V was shortened by 3 bases and J by 5 bases, with 7 bases between the two germline ends. This CDR3 has 12 residues. Material: naive CD8+ T cells from blood, with Jurkat cell RNA spiked in. Subset meaning: FACS-sorted CD8+CD4-CCR7+CD45RA+ naive T cells. The chain couples TRBV4-2 to TRBJ1-1; unclear D gene. The clonotype originates from a human donor in good health. Some libraries in this study had Jurkat cell RNA spiked in. The CDR3 here is CASSQLGTEAFF. The CDR3 DNA sequence: TGTGCCAGCAGCCAGTTGGGTACTGAAGCTTTCTTT.